This section outlines one T cell receptor (beta chain) sequence together with its context. What it binds is not known. Profiled with immunoSEQ multiplex PCR; TCRdb holds only in-frame clones, not every one. This sample yields tens of thousands of clones, of which around 82% are seen a single time; about 14% belongs to the top ten. The data were taken from a study of lymphopenia after photon versus proton radiotherapy. Points from the study as a whole: In patients who died, overall survival fell as post-nadir TCR diversity dropped more. Survival link was tested only in deceased patients; proton benefit remains a possibility. Post-nadir diversity loss with photons came from oligoclonal expansion, particularly CD8+ Temra cells. Relative stability marked proton patients; photon patients lost diversity and naive cells.

Germline V CDR1 and CDR2: LNHNV, YYDKDF (reference sequence). Trimming cost V 3 bases and J 4 bases, with 16 bases left between them. CDR3 length equals 16 residues. The chain employs TRBV15 and TRBJ2-1; tentatively, D is TRBD2 (6 bases). This clonotype was sampled from a woman aged 70-85 years with pancreatic cancer. Sequences were derived from peripheral blood, sampled from a patient treated with proton-based radiotherapy. Written as DNA, the CDR3 is TGTGCCACCAGCAGGGGTGGGGCTAGCGCTTACAATGAGCAGTTCTTC. It is translated as CATSRGGASAYNEQFF.